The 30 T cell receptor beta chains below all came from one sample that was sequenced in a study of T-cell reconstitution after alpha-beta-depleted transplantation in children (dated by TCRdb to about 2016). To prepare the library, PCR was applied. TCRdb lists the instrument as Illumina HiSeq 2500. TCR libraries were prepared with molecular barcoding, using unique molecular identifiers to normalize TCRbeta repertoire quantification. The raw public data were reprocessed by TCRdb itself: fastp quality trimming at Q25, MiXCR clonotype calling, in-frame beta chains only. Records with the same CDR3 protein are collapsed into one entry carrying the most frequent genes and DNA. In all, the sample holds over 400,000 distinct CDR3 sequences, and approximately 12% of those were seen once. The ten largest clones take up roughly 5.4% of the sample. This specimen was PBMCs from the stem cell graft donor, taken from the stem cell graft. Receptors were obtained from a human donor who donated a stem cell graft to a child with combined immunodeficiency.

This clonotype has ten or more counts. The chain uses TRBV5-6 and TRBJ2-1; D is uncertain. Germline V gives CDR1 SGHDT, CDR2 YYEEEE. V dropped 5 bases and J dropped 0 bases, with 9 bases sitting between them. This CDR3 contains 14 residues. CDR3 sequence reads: CASREQGSYNEQFF. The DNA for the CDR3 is TGTGCCAGCAGAGAACAAGGCTCCTACAATGAGCAGTTCTTC.

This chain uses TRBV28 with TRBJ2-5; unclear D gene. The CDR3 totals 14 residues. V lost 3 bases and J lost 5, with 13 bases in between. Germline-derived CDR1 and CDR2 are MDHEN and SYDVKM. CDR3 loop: CASSFRTVGETQYF. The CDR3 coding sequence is TGTGCCAGCAGTTTTAGAACGGTGGGGGAGACCCAGTACTTC.

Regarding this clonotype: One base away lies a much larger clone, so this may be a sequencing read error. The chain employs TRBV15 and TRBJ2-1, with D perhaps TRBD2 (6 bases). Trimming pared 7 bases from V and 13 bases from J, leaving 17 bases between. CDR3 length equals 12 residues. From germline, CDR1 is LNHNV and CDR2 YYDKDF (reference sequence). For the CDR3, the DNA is TGTGCCACCACTCAAGGGAGCGGGTGCCAGTTCTTC. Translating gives CATTQGSGCQFF.

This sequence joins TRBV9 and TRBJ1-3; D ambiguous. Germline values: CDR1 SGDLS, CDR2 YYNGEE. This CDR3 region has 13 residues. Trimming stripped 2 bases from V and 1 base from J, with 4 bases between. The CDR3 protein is CASSVPSGNTIYF. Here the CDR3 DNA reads TGTGCCAGCAGCGTCCCGTCTGGAAACACCATATATTTT.

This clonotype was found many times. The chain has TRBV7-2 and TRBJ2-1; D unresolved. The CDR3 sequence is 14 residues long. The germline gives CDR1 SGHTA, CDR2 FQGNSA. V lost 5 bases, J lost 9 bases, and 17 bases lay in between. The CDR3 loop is CASSHSRETGEQFF. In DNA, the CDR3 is TGTGCCAGCAGCCACTCTAGGGAAACGGGTGAGCAGTTCTTC.

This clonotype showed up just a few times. The CDR3: CSALRQGGDTQYF. DNA of the CDR3: TGCAGTGCCCTGCGACAGGGTGGAGATACGCAGTATTTT. The chain links TRBV20-1 to TRBJ2-3, with 7 bases aligning to TRBD1. From germline, CDR1 is DFQATT and CDR2 SNEGSKA (reference sequence). V was clipped by 6 bases and J by 5 bases; unmatched bases: 8. The CDR3 contains 13 residues.

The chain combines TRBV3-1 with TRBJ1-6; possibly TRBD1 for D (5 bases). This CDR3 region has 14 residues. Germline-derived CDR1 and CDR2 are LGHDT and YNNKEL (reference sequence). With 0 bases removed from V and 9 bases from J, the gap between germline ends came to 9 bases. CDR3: CASSQDRDGSPLHF. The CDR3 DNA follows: TGTGCCAGCAGCCAAGACAGGGACGGTTCACCCCTCCACTTT.

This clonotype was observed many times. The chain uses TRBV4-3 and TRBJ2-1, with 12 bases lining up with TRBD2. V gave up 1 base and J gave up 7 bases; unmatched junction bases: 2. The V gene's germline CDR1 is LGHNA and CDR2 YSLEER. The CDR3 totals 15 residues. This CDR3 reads CASSQGTSGANEQFF. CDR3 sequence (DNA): TGCGCCAGCAGCCAAGGGACTAGCGGGGCAAATGAGCAGTTCTTC.

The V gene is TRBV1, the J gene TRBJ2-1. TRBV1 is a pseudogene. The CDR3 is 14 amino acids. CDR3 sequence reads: CTSSIGGPYNEQFF. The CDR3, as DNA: TGCACCAGCAGCATCGGCGGACCCTACAATGAGCAGTTCTTC.

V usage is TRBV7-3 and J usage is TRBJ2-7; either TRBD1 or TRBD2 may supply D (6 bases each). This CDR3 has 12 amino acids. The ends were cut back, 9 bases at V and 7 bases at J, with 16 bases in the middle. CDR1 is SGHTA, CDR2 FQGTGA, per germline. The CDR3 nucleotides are TGTGCCAGGGGGGGCCCCGTTGGGGAGCAGTACTTC. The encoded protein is CARGGPVGEQYF. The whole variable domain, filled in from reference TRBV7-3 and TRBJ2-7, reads GAGVSQTPSNKVTEKGKYVELRCDPISGHTALYWYRQSLGQGPEFLIYFQGTGAADDSGLPNDRFFAVRPEGSVSTLKIQRTERGDSAVYLCARGGPVGEQYFGPGTRLTVT.

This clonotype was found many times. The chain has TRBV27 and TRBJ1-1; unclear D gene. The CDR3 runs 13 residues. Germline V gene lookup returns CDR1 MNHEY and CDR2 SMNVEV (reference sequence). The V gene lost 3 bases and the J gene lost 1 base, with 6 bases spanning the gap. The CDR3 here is CASSFHKNTEAFF. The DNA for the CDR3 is TGTGCCAGCAGTTTCCACAAGAACACTGAAGCTTTCTTT.

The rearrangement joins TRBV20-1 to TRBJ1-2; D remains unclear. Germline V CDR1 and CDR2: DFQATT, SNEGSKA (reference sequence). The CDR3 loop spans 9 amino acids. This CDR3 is CRVRDGYTF. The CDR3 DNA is TGCAGGGTTCGGGATGGCTACACCTTC.

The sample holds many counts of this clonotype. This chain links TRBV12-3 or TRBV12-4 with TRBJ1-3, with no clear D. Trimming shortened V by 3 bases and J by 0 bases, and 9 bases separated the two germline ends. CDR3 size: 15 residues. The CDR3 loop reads CASSFGRLSGNTIYF. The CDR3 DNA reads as TGTGCCAGCAGTTTCGGGCGGCTCTCTGGAAACACCATATATTTT.

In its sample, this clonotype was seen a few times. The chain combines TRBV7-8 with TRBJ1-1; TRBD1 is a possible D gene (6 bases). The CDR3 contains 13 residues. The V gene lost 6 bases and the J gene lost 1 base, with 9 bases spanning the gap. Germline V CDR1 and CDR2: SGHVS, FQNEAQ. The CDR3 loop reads CASRSTGNTEAFF. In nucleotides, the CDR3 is TGTGCCAGCAGATCGACAGGGAACACTGAAGCTTTCTTT.

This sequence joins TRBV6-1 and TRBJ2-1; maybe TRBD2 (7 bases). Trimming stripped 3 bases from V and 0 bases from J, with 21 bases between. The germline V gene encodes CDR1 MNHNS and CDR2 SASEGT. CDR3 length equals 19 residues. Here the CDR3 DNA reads TGTGCCAGCAGTGAGTTCGCGGGGGCCGTTAAAAGCTCCTACAATGAGCAGTTCTTC. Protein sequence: CASSEFAGAVKSSYNEQFF.

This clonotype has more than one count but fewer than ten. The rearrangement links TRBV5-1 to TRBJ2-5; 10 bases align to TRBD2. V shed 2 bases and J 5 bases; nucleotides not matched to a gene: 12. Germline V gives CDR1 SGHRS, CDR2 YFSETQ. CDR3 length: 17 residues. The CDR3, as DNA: TGCGCCAGCAGCTTAATAATAAGCGGGAGGGCCAGCGAGACCCAGTACTTC. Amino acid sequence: CASSLIISGRASETQYF.

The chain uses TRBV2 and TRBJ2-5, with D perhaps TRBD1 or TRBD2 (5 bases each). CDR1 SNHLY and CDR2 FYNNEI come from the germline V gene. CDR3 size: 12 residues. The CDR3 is CTICVGEETQYF. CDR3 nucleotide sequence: TGTACCATCTGCGTGGGGGAAGAGACCCAGTACTTC.

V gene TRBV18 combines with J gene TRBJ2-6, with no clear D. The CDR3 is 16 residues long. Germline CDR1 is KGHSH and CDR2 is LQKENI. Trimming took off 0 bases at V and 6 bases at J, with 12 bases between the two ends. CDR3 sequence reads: CASSPPFTPEANVLTF. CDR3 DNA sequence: TGTGCCAGCTCACCACCTTTTACGCCGGAGGCCAACGTCCTGACTTTC.

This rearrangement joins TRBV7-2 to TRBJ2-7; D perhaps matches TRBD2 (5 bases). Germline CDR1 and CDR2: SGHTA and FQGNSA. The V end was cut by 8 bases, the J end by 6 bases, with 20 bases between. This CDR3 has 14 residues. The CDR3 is CASLRDPRSVEQYF. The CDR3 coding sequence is TGTGCCAGCCTCCGGGATCCAAGGTCGGTCGAGCAGTACTTC. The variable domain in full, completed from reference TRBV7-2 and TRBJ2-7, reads GAGVSQSPSNKVTEKGKDVELRCDPISGHTALYWYRQSLGQGLEFLIYFQGNSAPDKSGLPSDRFSAERTGGSVSTLTIQRTQQEDSAVYLCASLRDPRSVEQYFGPGTRLTVT.

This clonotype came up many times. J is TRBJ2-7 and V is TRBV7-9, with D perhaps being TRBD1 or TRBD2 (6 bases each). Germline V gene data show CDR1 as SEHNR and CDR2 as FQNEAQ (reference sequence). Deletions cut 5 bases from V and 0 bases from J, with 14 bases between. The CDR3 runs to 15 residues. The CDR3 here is CASSLGGAASYEQYF. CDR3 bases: TGTGCCAGCAGCCTGGGGGGCGCTGCCTCCTACGAGCAGTACTTC.

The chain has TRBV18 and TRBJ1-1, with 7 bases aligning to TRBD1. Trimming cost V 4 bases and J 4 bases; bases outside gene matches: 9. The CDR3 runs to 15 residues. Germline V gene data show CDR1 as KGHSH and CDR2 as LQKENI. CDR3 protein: CASSRTTGSGTEAFF. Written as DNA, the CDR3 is TGTGCCAGCTCACGCACGACAGGGTCGGGCACTGAAGCTTTCTTT.

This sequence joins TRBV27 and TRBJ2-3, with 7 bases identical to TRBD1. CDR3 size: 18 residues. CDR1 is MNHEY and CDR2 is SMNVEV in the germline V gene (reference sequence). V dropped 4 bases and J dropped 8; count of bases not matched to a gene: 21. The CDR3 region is CASSSHNRDRELYGTQYF. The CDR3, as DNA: TGTGCCAGCAGTTCCCACAACCGGGACAGAGAGTTGTATGGTACGCAGTATTTT.

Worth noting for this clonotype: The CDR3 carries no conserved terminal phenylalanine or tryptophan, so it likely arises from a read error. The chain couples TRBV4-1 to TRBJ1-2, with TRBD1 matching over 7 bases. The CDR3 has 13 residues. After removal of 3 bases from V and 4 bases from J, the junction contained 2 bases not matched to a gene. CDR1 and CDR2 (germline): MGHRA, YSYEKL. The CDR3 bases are TGCGCCAGCAGCCAGGGACAGACCTATGGCTACACCTCC. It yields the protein CASSQGQTYGYTS.

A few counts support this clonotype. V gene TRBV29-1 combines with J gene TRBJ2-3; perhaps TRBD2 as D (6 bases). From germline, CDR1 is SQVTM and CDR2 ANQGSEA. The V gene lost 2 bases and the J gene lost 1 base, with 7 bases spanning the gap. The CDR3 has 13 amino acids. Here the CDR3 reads CSVERRGTDTQYF. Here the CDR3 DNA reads TGCAGCGTTGAACGGAGGGGCACAGATACGCAGTATTTT.

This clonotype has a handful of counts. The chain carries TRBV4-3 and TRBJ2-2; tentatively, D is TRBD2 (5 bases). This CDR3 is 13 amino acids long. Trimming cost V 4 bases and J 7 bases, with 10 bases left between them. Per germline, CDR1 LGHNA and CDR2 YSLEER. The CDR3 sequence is CASSRREGGELFF. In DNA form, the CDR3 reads TGCGCCAGCAGCCGCAGAGAGGGCGGGGAGCTGTTTTTT.

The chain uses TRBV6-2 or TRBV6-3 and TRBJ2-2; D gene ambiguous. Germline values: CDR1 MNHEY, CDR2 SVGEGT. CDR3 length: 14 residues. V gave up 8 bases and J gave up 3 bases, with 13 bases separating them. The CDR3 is CASARVSDTGELFF. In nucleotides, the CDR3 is TGTGCCAGCGCTAGGGTTTCGGACACCGGGGAGCTGTTTTTT.

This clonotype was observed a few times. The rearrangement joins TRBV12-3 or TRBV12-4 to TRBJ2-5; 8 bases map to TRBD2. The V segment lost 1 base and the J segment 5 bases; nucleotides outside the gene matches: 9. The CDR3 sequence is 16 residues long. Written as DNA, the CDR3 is TGTGCCAGCAGTTTAGTTTTAGGGACTAGAGGCGAGACCCAGTACTTC. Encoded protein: CASSLVLGTRGETQYF.

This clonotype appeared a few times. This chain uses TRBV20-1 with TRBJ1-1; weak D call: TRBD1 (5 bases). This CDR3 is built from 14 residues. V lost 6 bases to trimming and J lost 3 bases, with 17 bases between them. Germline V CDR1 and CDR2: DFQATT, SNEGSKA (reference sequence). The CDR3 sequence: CSAVTRGIHTEAFF. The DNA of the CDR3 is TGCAGTGCCGTCACACGGGGCATCCACACTGAAGCTTTCTTT.

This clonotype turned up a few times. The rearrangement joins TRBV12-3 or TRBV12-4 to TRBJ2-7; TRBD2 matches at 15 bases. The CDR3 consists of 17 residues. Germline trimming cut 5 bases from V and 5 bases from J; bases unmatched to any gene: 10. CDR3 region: CASSRSQGLAGGNEQYF. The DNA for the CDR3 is TGTGCCAGCAGTAGGTCACAAGGACTAGCGGGAGGGAACGAGCAGTACTTC.

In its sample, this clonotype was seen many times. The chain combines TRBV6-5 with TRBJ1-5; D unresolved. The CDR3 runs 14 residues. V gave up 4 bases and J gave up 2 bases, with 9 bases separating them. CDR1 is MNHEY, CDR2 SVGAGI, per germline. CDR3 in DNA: TGTGCCAGCAGTTCGATTGGGGGCAATCAGCCCCAGCATTTT. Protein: CASSSIGGNQPQHF.